These T cell receptor beta chains were read from a single sample in a study of blood T cell repertoires in COVID-19. The table came from immunoSEQ multiplex PCR; TCRdb's copy has only in-frame clones and leaves some out. The table shows under 250,000 clones, with about 80% occurring only once. Sequenced input: PBMCs or T cells enriched from blood (not recorded which). The receptors were gathered from a man between 60 and 75 years old who had recovered from COVID-19. The conserved cysteine and the conserved F or W are not part of the CDR3 here.

v_call	j_call	cdr3_aa
TRBV5-5	TRBJ1-6	ASSQSGTGTSPLH
TRBV19	TRBJ1-5	ASSGTHSNQPQH
TRBV14	TRBJ1-1	ASRGRQGNTEAF
TRBV5-6	TRBJ1-1	ASSFLGQPIPNTEAF
TRBV27	TRBJ1-6	ASSPPGLGWALSTLH
TRBV5-1	TRBJ2-2	ASSPRTSGAGELF
TRBV6-5	TRBJ1-4	ASRTGDEKLF
TRBV10-3	TRBJ2-5	AIASQETQY
TRBV4-2	TRBJ2-7	ASSQDRGTGSYEQY
TRBV11-1	TRBJ2-1	ASSLLRFTYNEQF
TRBV6-2/TRBV6-3	TRBJ2-1	ASSYPRDRGVEQF
TRBV7-6	TRBJ2-5	ASSLVSGGEETQY
TRBV19	TRBJ2-1	ATYSGHSFSYNEQF
TRBV5-8	TRBJ2-3	ASTSFSGGGRGTQY
TRBV18	TRBJ2-5	ASSPPGEIQY
TRBV7-6	TRBJ2-7	ASSQGAEQY
TRBV5-1	TRBJ1-2	ASSLNTGEHYGYT
TRBV20-1	TRBJ2-7	SASPLAVTYEQY
TRBV27	TRBJ1-2	ASRRTQQGWYYGYT
TRBV2	TRBJ1-3	ASRATKTEYSGNTIY
TRBV18	TRBJ2-1	ASSPPRGPGAGGINEQF
TRBV15	TRBJ1-1	ATSIGNTEAF
TRBV6-2/TRBV6-3	TRBJ2-7	ASSYGAGVSYEQY
TRBV29-1	TRBJ2-3	SVEPDRGRTDTQY
TRBV11-2	TRBJ2-5	ASSSRTSGGAGQETQY
TRBV7-2	TRBJ2-3	ASSTGGLTDTQY
TRBV3-1/TRBV3-2	TRBJ2-1	ASSTILQGYEQF
TRBV6-5	TRBJ2-2	ASSLGQSGELF
TRBV5-6	TRBJ1-2	ASSSRLIANYGYT
TRBV7-8	TRBJ1-5	ASSLDRADQPQH
TRBV3-1/TRBV3-2	TRBJ2-5	ASSPGIQETQY
TRBV7-2	TRBJ2-1	ASSPPSGGFDEQF
TRBV12-5	TRBJ1-5	ASGPDREAYSNQPQH
TRBV7-2	TRBJ2-2	ASSPLPNTGELF
TRBV10-3	TRBJ2-1	AMSPGQGTSGGNNEQF
TRBV7-2	TRBJ1-2	ASSPGQGARGYT
TRBV6-5	TRBJ2-1	ASLRASGGSKTF
TRBV4-3	TRBJ1-1	ASSLGGSRTEAF
TRBV4-1	TRBJ1-1	ASSQERTPNTEAF
TRBV19	TRBJ1-1	ASSIRGEGTEAF
TRBV6-1	TRBJ1-5	ASSEYGTGGTQPQH
TRBV5-8	TRBJ1-4	AIGTPPTNEKLF
TRBV2	TRBJ1-6	ASSEGQGIGSPLH
TRBV6-2/TRBV6-3	TRBJ2-3	ASSPRWGGGPTDTQY
TRBV5-8	TRBJ2-7	ASTIPQGGEQY
TRBV18	TRBJ2-3	ASSRGLEGDTQY
TRBV7-2	TRBJ1-6	ASSLNAGGLNSPLH
TRBV12-3/TRBV12-4	TRBJ2-7	ASSRAAHYEQY
TRBV12-3/TRBV12-4	TRBJ1-1	ASSQTGNTEAF